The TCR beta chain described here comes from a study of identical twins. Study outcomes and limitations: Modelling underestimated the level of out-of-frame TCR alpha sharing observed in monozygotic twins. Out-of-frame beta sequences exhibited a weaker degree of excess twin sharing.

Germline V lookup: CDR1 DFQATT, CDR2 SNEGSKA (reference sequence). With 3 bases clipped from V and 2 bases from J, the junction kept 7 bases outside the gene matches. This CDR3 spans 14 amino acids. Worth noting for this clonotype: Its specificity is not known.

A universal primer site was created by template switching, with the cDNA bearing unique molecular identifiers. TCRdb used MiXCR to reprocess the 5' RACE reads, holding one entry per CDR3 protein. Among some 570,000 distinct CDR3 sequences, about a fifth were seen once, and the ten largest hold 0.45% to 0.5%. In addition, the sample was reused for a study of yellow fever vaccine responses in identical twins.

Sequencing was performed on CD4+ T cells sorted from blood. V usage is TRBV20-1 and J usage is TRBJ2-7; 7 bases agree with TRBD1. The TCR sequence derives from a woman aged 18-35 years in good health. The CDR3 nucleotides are TGCAGTGCTAGCCCCGGGACAGCTCCCTACGAGCAGTACTTC. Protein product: CSASPGTAPYEQYF.